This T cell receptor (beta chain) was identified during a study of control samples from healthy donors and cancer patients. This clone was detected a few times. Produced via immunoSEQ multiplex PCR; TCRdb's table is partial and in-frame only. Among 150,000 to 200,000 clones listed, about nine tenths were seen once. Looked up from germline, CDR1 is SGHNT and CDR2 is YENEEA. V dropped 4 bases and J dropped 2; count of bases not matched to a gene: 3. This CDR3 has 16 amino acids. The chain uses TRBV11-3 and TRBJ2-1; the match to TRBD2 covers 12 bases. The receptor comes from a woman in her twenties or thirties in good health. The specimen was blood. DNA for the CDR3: TGTGCCAGCAGCTCCCGACTAGCGGGAGCCTACAATGAGCAGTTCTTC. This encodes CASSSRLAGAYNEQFF.